Below are 7 T cell receptor beta chains sequenced from a single sample in a study of T cells after posttransplantation cyclophosphamide. Using immunoSEQ multiplex PCR, the repertoire was profiled, and TCRdb retains in-frame clones only, with some absent. Found here are about 31,000 clones, 90% to 95% of them singletons; the top ten hold 0.1%. The naive gate required viable CD3+CD4+ or CD3+CD8+ cells with CCR7+CD45RA+CD45RO-CD95-CD27+CD28+ phenotype. Specimen: naive CD4+ T cells sorted from blood. The receptors derive from a man aged 30 to 39 in good health and a related stem cell transplant donor.

The chain links TRBV18 to TRBJ1-6; perhaps TRBD1 as D (5 bases). The CDR3 runs 15 residues. Germline loops: CDR1 KGHSH, CDR2 LQKENI. V lost 3 bases and J 8 bases, leaving 14 bases between the germline ends. The DNA of the CDR3 is TGTGCCAGCTCACCGACAGCCCTCGCGGATTCACCCCTCCACTTT. It specifies CASSPTALADSPLHF.

The chain recombines TRBV29-1 with TRBJ1-1, with D tentatively TRBD1 (6 bases). Deletions cut 5 bases from V and 1 base from J, with 11 bases between. CDR1 SQVTM and CDR2 ANQGSEA come from the germline V gene. The CDR3 sequence is 13 residues long. The CDR3 sequence is CSVFSDRNTEAFF. Here the CDR3 DNA reads TGCAGCGTTTTCTCGGACAGGAACACTGAAGCTTTCTTT.

The chain uses TRBV5-1 and TRBJ2-7, with D possibly TRBD1 on 5 matching bases. The germline gives CDR1 SGHRS, CDR2 YFSETQ. This CDR3 is 14 amino acids long. V shed 3 bases and J shed 4 bases, with 14 bases lying between them. DNA for the CDR3: TGCGCCAGCAGCTCCAGCAGGACACTATACGAGCAGTACTTC. Amino acid sequence: CASSSSRTLYEQYF.

J is TRBJ2-5 and V is TRBV7-9; 8 bases match TRBD2. The germline gives CDR1 SEHNR, CDR2 FQNEAQ (reference sequence). With V trimmed by 5 bases and J by 3 bases, 5 bases remained unmatched. The CDR3 has 14 residues. CDR3 bases: TGTGCCAGCAGCATCCCGGGACTAGAAGAGACCCAGTACTTC. Translating gives CASSIPGLEETQYF.

V gene TRBV6-5 combines with J gene TRBJ1-4; D might be TRBD1 (6 bases). The CDR3 length is 16 residues. The V and J ends lost 2 bases and 8 bases respectively, with 18 bases between them. Germline-derived CDR1 and CDR2 are MNHEY and SVGAGI. The DNA of the CDR3 is TGTGCCAGCAGTTACCTCCCGGGGGGGCAGGGCGAAAAACTGTTTTTT. It specifies CASSYLPGGQGEKLFF.

The gene calls are TRBV6-1 and TRBJ2-7, with 7 bases aligning to TRBD1. This CDR3 spans 14 amino acids. The germline V gene has CDR1 MNHNS and CDR2 SASEGT. Trimming at V came to 0 bases and at J to 8 bases, leaving 7 bases not matched to a gene. CDR3 region: CASSEAEQGLKQYF. The CDR3 region has the DNA TGTGCCAGCAGTGAAGCAGAACAGGGGTTGAAGCAGTACTTC.

This clone occurred once. The chain joins TRBV7-8 to TRBJ2-3, with 11 bases aligning to TRBD2. This CDR3 comprises 19 residues. After removal of 5 bases from V and 3 bases from J, the junction contained 16 bases not matched to a gene. CDR1 is SGHVS and CDR2 is FQNEAQ in the germline V gene. The CDR3 reads CASSQRGRLAGQRTDTQYF. The DNA of the CDR3 is TGTGCCAGCAGCCAGAGGGGAAGACTAGCGGGGCAGAGGACAGATACGCAGTATTTT.